The rows below give T cell receptor beta chains drawn from one sample of a study of cytomegalovirus exposure and HLA in healthy donors. Assay used: immunoSEQ multiplex PCR; TCRdb lists only in-frame clones, some missing. In the table there are around 250,000 clones, nearly 90% of which are singletons. Sequenced material: PBMCs. The receptors come from a woman between 18 and 29 years old in good health and CMV-seronegative. Each CDR3 is given with its conserved first and last residue. D genes are given only for firm matches. A row's size may be missing; if present it is once, few, many or a size class.

J gene	clone size	V gene	D gene	CDR3 protein	CDR3 DNA
TRBJ1-4	once	TRBV28	.	CASMSSGPQVTNEKLFF	TGTGCCAGCATGTCCTCCGGTCCTCAAGTCACTAATGAAAAACTGTTTTTT
TRBJ2-2	.	TRBV7-2	TRBD2	CASRRGDVNTGELFF	TGTGCCAGCAGGCGGGGGGACGTCAACACCGGGGAGCTGTTTTTT
TRBJ2-2	.	TRBV5-1	TRBD1	CASRRGTGEPGELFF	TGCGCCAGCAGGAGGGGGACAGGGGAGCCCGGGGAGCTGTTTTTT
TRBJ1-2	.	TRBV7-2	TRBD1	CASSLSGTGGNYGYTF	TGTGCCAGCAGCTTATCGGGGACAGGGGGTAACTATGGCTACACCTTC
TRBJ1-2	.	TRBV27	.	CASNSTPCYGYTF	TGTGCCAGCAACTCGACTCCCTGCTATGGCTACACCTTC
TRBJ1-5	.	TRBV28	.	CASSLGTKSNQPQHF	TGTGCCAGCAGTTTAGGGACAAAAAGCAATCAGCCCCAGCATTTT
TRBJ2-1	.	TRBV18	.	CASSLPDRSSYNEQFF	TGTGCCAGCTCACTACCCGACAGGAGCTCCTACAATGAGCAGTTCTTC
TRBJ1-5	few	TRBV4-3	.	CASSQGGGVNQPQHF	TGCGCCAGCAGCCAAGGGGGAGGGGTCAATCAGCCCCAGCATTTT
TRBJ1-5	.	TRBV7-3	.	CASSLGQDQPQHF	TGTGCCAGCAGCCTAGGACAAGATCAGCCCCAGCATTTT
TRBJ1-2	.	TRBV6-1	TRBD1	CASSAGQDGRYGYTF	TGTGCCAGCAGCGCGGGACAGGATGGGCGCTATGGCTACACCTTC
TRBJ2-2	.	TRBV11-3	.	CASSSGLTSAGELFF	TGTGCCAGCAGCTCCGGACTAACGAGTGCCGGGGAGCTGTTTTTT